A selection of T cell receptor beta chains follows, all from one sample in a study of T cell responses to AZD1222 COVID-19 vaccine. Measured with immunoSEQ multiplex PCR; TCRdb has only the in-frame clones, and not every one. Of 95,000 to 150,000 clones in the sample, approximately 91% were seen once. Sample: peripheral blood, taken on day 0 of AZD1222 vaccination. These TCRs come from an adult in good health. CDR3s include the opening cysteine and the closing phenylalanine or tryptophan. Fields, in order: CDR3 length, V gene, clone size, CDR3 protein. Clone size is not always given. Where it is, it says once, few, many or a class for expanded clones.

15,TRBV28,few,CASSLEGIGNQPQHF
14,TRBV28,-,CASSFSVRMDGYTF
15,TRBV6-4,-,CASSVQPGGMLGYTF
14,TRBV29-1,-,CSVAGTTSGNTIYF
14,TRBV27,-,CASSRTGRPHEQYF
16,TRBV9,once,CASSVAGADSGNTIYF
17,TRBV9,-,CASSVGPGQRDNSPLHF
13,TRBV6-5,-,CASSYRGEQPQHF
17,TRBV5-4,-,CASSLDSGIATNEKLFF
14,TRBV5-4,once,CASTSTGVDKTQYF
16,TRBV5-1,-,CASSFLSAPGGETQYF
15,TRBV6-2/TRBV6-3,-,CASSYDASVLREQYF
13,TRBV29-1,-,CSGMSRGGETQYF
18,TRBV21-1,-,CASSKLLNSPYSNQPQHF
14,TRBV5-1,-,CASSTSGSTYEQYF
12,TRBV30,few,CASGESNQPQHF
16,TRBV25-1,-,CASSEPGSSSGNTIYF
15,TRBV5-1,once,CASNEDLGTNYEQYF
14,TRBV5-1,-,CASQTTGKSYEQYF
12,TRBV30,-,CAWRGEQLEAFF
16,TRBV5-1,-,CASSLGSGRGVDTQYF
13,TRBV12-3/TRBV12-4,-,CASSGGANTEAFF
14,TRBV6-1,-,CASSEGTGSEKLFF
13,TRBV10-3,-,CAISGGQGETQYF
16,TRBV19,-,CASSPARGQGAYEQYF
17,TRBV30,-,CAWSVRVGRYSNQPQHF
15,TRBV3-1/TRBV3-2,-,CASSLRDRVYSPLHF
13,TRBV2,-,CASPGKETDTQYF
14,TRBV5-4,-,CASSSTGTTYEQYF
16,TRBV28,-,CASSFNMAGGRQPQHF
14,TRBV19,-,CASTGTVRNSPLHF
15,TRBV5-8,-,CASRPPGPFNQPQHF
14,TRBV28,-,CASSSNRAEETQYF
14,TRBV5-4,-,CAATRGWGEETQYF
15,TRBV15,-,CATSREGQGTDTQYF
16,TRBV28,-,CASSLRSSSYNSPLHF